A selection of T cell receptor beta chains follows, all from one sample in a study of T cell repertoires in cytomegalovirus infection. Their recognized antigens are unknown. TCRdb independently ran MiXCR on the reads; one entry per CDR3 protein. The sample holds fewer than 1,000,000 distinct CDR3 sequences, around 29% seen once. The sample here was cultured CD8+ T cells from PBMCs, taken from culture after CMV antigen stimulation. The receptors stem from a human donor in good health (CMV status not recorded). Some clones in this sample may be carry-over from other donors' samples. Each CDR3 is given with its conserved first and last residue.

>TRBJ2-2|TRBV10-3
CAISEFEGLAGNANTGELFF
>TRBJ2-1|TRBV6-6
CASSIIGGNEQFF
>TRBJ2-1|TRBV7-9
CASSPPGDLSSYNEQFF
>TRBJ2-1|TRBV20-1
CSARLPGTGSYNEQFF
>TRBJ1-2|TRBV19
CASSMVVSSDGYTF
>TRBJ1-5|TRBV7-9
CASSTEDSNQPQHF
>TRBJ1-1|TRBV19
CASSIVRATEAFF
>TRBJ2-3|TRBV4-2
CASSHHNPGLAGSTDTQYF
>TRBJ1-1|TRBV9
CASSVGEAFF
>TRBJ2-2|TRBV27
CASSRLPTNTGELFF
>TRBJ2-1|TRBV20-1
CSARGTWGGIHEQFF
>TRBJ1-1|TRBV12-3/TRBV12-4
CASSWGGLDTEAFF
>TRBJ1-6|TRBV7-9
CASSLDPRDRGRSPLHF
>TRBJ1-5|TRBV2
CASSEWATDYSNQPQHF
>TRBJ2-2|TRBV11-2
CASSSRTSGGFSNTGELFF
>TRBJ1-2|TRBV7-8
CASSSGVPNYGYTF
>TRBJ2-3|TRBV7-9
CASISSGGRPRTDTQYF
>TRBJ2-1|TRBV24-1
CATSTDSYNEQFF
>TRBJ2-1|TRBV11-2
CASSFWTSGGPFNEQFF
>TRBJ2-2|TRBV7-6
CASSLERELNTGELFF
>TRBJ2-1|TRBV12-3/TRBV12-4
CASSFLLGQGPDNEQFF
>TRBJ1-3|TRBV28
CASSLFSGTGNTIYF
>TRBJ2-3|TRBV12-3/TRBV12-4
CASSLSWMESTDTQYF
>TRBJ2-7|TRBV7-6
CASSLWTGTYEQYF
>TRBJ2-5|TRBV7-6
CASSFPAAQETQYF